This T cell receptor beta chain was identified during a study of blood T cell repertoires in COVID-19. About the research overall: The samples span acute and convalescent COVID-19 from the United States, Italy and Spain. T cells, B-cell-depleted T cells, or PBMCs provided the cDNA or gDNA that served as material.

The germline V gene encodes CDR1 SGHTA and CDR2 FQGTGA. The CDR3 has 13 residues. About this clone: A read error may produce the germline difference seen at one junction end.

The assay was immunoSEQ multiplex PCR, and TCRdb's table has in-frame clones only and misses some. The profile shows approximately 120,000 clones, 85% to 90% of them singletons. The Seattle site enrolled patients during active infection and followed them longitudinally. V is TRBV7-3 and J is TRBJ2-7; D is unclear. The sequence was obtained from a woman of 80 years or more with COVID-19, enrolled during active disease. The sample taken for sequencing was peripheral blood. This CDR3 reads CASNLGALEKQYF. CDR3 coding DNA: TGTGCCAGCAACTTAGGAGCCCTAGAGAAGCAGTACTTC.